The 30 T cell receptor beta chains presented below share a single source sample, sequenced in a study of blood T cell repertoires in COVID-19. Assay: immunoSEQ multiplex PCR; the TCRdb copy retains only in-frame clones and omits some. The profile shows hundreds of thousands of clones, about 85% of them singletons. Sequencing used peripheral blood. All receptors come from a man aged 18-30 years with active or convalescent COVID-19.

This chain's CDR3 is CASSPLRQGGSYEQYF. Here the CDR3 DNA reads TGTGCCAGCAGCCCGCTTAGGCAGGGGGGCTCCTACGAGCAGTACTTC. The rearrangement joins TRBV3-1 (or the pseudogene TRBV3-2) to TRBJ2-7; tentatively, D is TRBD1 (7 bases). CDR3 length: 16 residues. Deletions cut 4 bases from V and 0 bases from J, with 16 bases between. Per germline, CDR1 LGHDT and CDR2 YNNKEL (reference sequence).

The chain has TRBV19 and TRBJ2-3; 8 nucleotides match TRBD2. Germline V gene sequence: CDR1 LNHDA, CDR2 SQIVND (reference sequence). The CDR3 totals 16 residues. Unmatched junction bases numbered 11, after V lost 4 bases and J lost 5 bases. Here the CDR3 reads CASSTDSGIAIDTQYF. CDR3 in DNA: TGTGCCAGTAGTACGGATAGCGGGATCGCGATAGATACGCAGTATTTT.

The CDR3 nucleotides read TGTGCCAGCAGCTTAGTGAGCTATGGCTACACCTTC. Translation gives CASSLVSYGYTF. This rearrangement joins TRBV7-2 to TRBJ1-2; D remains unclear. This CDR3 is 12 amino acids long. The germline V gene encodes CDR1 SGHTA and CDR2 FQGNSA. The V end was cut by 1 base, the J end by 4 bases, with 4 bases between.

The CDR3 DNA reads as TGTGCCAGCAGCTTAACTACAGGGGGCGGAAAAACTGAAGCTTTCTTT. Translating gives CASSLTTGGGKTEAFF. The V and J genes are TRBV7-8 and TRBJ1-1; 9 positions agree with TRBD1. Germline loops: CDR1 SGHVS, CDR2 FQNEAQ. V lost 2 bases and J lost 5; bases outside the gene matches: 9. The length of the CDR3 is 16 residues.

The sample holds a few counts of this clone. One junction end disagrees with the germline gene, perhaps due to a read error. The genes are TRBV3-1 (or the pseudogene TRBV3-2) and TRBJ2-7, with a tentative D call TRBD1 (6 bases). CDR3 size: 12 residues. The germline gives CDR1 LGHDT, CDR2 YNNKEL (reference sequence). The CDR3 DNA follows: TGCGCCGCCAGACAGGCTTCAGGCGAGCAGTACTTC. Its translation: CAARQASGEQYF.

The table lists this clone with a count of one. CDR3 coding DNA: TGTGCCAGCAGCCCAACCTTAGAGGGAGGCTCTGGGGCCAACGTCCTGACTTTC. It specifies CASSPTLEGGSGANVLTF. The chain links TRBV6-2 or TRBV6-3 to TRBJ2-6, with D perhaps TRBD2 (6 bases). Trimming cost V 6 bases and J 0 bases, with 18 bases left between them. This CDR3 has 18 amino acids. CDR1 and CDR2 (germline): MNHEY, SVGEGT.

The gene calls are TRBV7-9 and TRBJ2-1; the match to TRBD2 covers 8 bases. Germline lookup yields CDR1 SEHNR and CDR2 FQNEAQ (reference sequence). CDR3 length: 13 residues. V was clipped by 5 bases and J by 9 bases; unmatched bases: 6. In nucleotides, the CDR3 is TGTGCCAGCAGCCTTAGCGGGACGAGTGAGCAGTTCTTC. Its protein product is CASSLSGTSEQFF.

As to this clone: One base away lies a much larger clone, so this may be a sequencing read error. The rearrangement uses TRBV7-9 and TRBJ2-2, with D uncertain. The CDR3 spans 15 residues. The germline V gene has CDR1 SEHNR and CDR2 FQNEAQ (reference sequence). The CDR3 loop reads CTSSLGSKTTGELFF. CDR3 in DNA: TGTACCAGCAGCTTAGGATCGAAGACAACCGGGGAGCTGTTTTTT.

The J gene is TRBJ1-1, the V gene TRBV12-3 or TRBV12-4; D gene unclear. V lost 10 bases, J lost 4 bases, and 7 bases lay in between. The CDR3 extends over 10 amino acids. The CDR3 loop reads CATESTEAFF. Written as DNA, the CDR3 is TGTGCCACGGAGTCCACTGAAGCTTTCTTT.

V and J are TRBV7-3 and TRBJ1-1; TRBD1 might be the D (5 bases). With 4 bases removed from V and 0 bases from J, the gap between germline ends came to 12 bases. The CDR3 extends over 15 amino acids. In germline, CDR1 is SGHTA, CDR2 FQGTGA. This CDR3 reads CASSYDSFMNTEAFF. For the CDR3, the DNA is TGTGCCAGCAGCTATGACAGTTTCATGAACACTGAAGCTTTCTTT.

The chain recombines TRBV4-1 with TRBJ2-1; 8 bases agree with TRBD2. Germline assignment: CDR1 MGHRA and CDR2 YSYEKL. Unmatched junction bases numbered 18, after V lost 4 bases and J lost 10 bases. CDR3 size: 17 residues. CDR3 bases: TGCGCCAGCAGCCTAGCTCAACAAACAGCGGGAGAAGTAGAGCAGTTCTTC. The encoded protein is CASSLAQQTAGEVEQFF.

The chain combines TRBV9 with TRBJ2-2; 15 bases agree with TRBD2. The germline CDR1 and CDR2 sequences are SGDLS and YYNGEE. This CDR3 contains 18 residues. The junction had 9 bases not matched to a gene; V was cut back by 4 bases and J by 5 bases. The CDR3 nucleotides are TGTGCCAGCAGCTCACGGACTAGCGGGGGGGACACGACCGGGGAGCTGTTTTTT. Translation: CASSSRTSGGDTTGELFF.

In its sample, this clone was seen a few times. The chain employs TRBV4-1 and TRBJ1-5; 7 nucleotides match TRBD1. V lost 4 bases and J lost 4; bases outside the gene matches: 10. This CDR3 is 16 amino acids long. Per the germline V gene, CDR1 is MGHRA and CDR2 is YSYEKL. CDR3 sequence: CASSLLTGPGNQPQHF. The CDR3 DNA reads TGCGCCAGCAGCCTTCTGACAGGGCCCGGAAATCAGCCCCAGCATTTT.

The rearrangement uses TRBV11-3 and TRBJ2-1; 11 bases are a match to TRBD2. CDR3 length: 16 residues. The V and J ends lost 1 base and 7 bases, in that order; junction bases with no gene match: 6. CDR1 and CDR2 (germline): SGHNT, YENEEA. CDR3 sequence: CASSLVGSGRGNEQFF. The CDR3 DNA is TGTGCCAGCAGCTTAGTTGGTAGCGGGAGGGGGAATGAGCAGTTCTTC.

The rearrangement joins TRBV4-3 to TRBJ1-6; TRBD1 is a possible D gene (5 bases). Trimming removed 5 bases at V and 4 bases at J, with 27 bases between. Germline loops: CDR1 LGHNA, CDR2 YSLEER. The CDR3 runs 20 residues. The CDR3 sequence is CASSNAPLRVGGVYNSPLHF. The CDR3 nucleotides read TGCGCCAGCAGCAACGCCCCCCTCAGGGTGGGTGGTGTGTATAATTCACCCCTCCACTTT.

The chain links TRBV12-5 to TRBJ2-1; perhaps TRBD2 as D (5 bases). V lost 6 bases and J 8 bases, leaving 14 bases between the germline ends. The CDR3 consists of 13 residues. Germline values: CDR1 LGHNT, CDR2 FRNRAP. The CDR3 spells CASGPTRTYEQFF. CDR3 nucleotides: TGTGCTAGTGGCCCCACTAGGACTTATGAGCAGTTCTTC.

The chain joins TRBV25-1 to TRBJ2-1, with D possibly matching TRBD2 (5 bases). The germline V and J ends were trimmed by 6 bases and 4 bases, with 22 bases remaining between them. Germline V gene sequence: CDR1 MGHDK, CDR2 SYGVNS. This CDR3 has 17 amino acids. The CDR3 here is CASSDMTTPTNYNEQFF. The CDR3 coding sequence is TGTGCCAGCAGCGACATGACTACCCCTACGAATTACAATGAGCAGTTCTTC. The entire variable domain, with the rest obtained from reference TRBV25-1 and TRBJ2-1, is as follows: EADIYQTPRYLVIGTGKKITLECSQTMGHDKMYWYQQDPGMELHLIHYSYGVNSTEKGDLSSESTVSRIRTEHFPLTLESARPSHTSQYLCASSDMTTPTNYNEQFFGPGTRLTVL.

The rearrangement links TRBV20-1 to TRBJ2-1, with D tentatively TRBD1 (5 bases). Per the germline V gene, CDR1 is DFQATT and CDR2 is SNEGSKA (reference sequence). V dropped 3 bases and J dropped 0 bases, with 6 bases sitting between them. There are 13 residues in the CDR3. The CDR3 coding sequence is TGCAGTGCTAGTAGGGGCTCCTACAATGAGCAGTTCTTC. Its protein is CSASRGSYNEQFF.

This chain links TRBV6-1 with TRBJ1-1, with 7 bases matching TRBD1. Per the germline V gene, CDR1 is MNHNS and CDR2 is SASEGT. J lost 6 bases, V lost 4 bases, and 17 bases had no gene match. This CDR3 contains 17 residues. CDR3 sequence reads: CASSAEATSYRGAEAFF. In DNA, the CDR3 is TGTGCCAGCAGTGCCGAGGCAACATCGTACAGGGGTGCTGAAGCTTTCTTT.

The chain recombines TRBV28 with TRBJ2-2; 7 nucleotides agree with TRBD1. CDR3 length equals 17 residues. The germline V gene has CDR1 MDHEN and CDR2 SYDVKM. Germline trimming cut 3 bases from V and 7 bases from J; bases unmatched to any gene: 14. The CDR3 DNA reads TGTGCCAGCAGTTTCCTAGGACAGGAAGGGAAGAGCGGGGAGCTGTTTTTT. Its protein is CASSFLGQEGKSGELFF.

The chain couples TRBV27 to TRBJ1-2, with D unclear. Trimming left V 6 bases short and J 0 bases short, with 14 bases between. Looked up from germline, CDR1 is MNHEY and CDR2 is SMNVEV (reference sequence). The CDR3 contains 15 residues. CDR3 nucleotide sequence: TGTGCCAGCAGCGCCCTCCCGAGCGCTAACTATGGCTACACCTTC. Translating gives CASSALPSANYGYTF.

The chain carries TRBV9 and TRBJ2-3, with D unclear. CDR3 length: 14 amino acids. The V end was cut by 4 bases, the J end by 6 bases, with 15 bases between. Germline CDR1 SGDLS, CDR2 YYNGEE. CDR3 sequence: CASSPAPSIDTQYF. The CDR3 bases are TGTGCCAGCAGCCCCGCCCCCTCTATTGATACGCAGTATTTT.

This clone was observed a handful of times. The chain uses TRBV4-3 and TRBJ2-2; 12 bases line up with TRBD2. The CDR3 is 15 amino acids. Germline V lookup: CDR1 LGHNA, CDR2 YSLEER. J lost 6 bases, V lost 4 bases, and 3 bases had no gene match. DNA for the CDR3: TGCGCCAGCAGCCCCCTAGCGGGAGGGCCCGGGGAGCTGTTTTTT. It specifies CASSPLAGGPGELFF.

In DNA, the CDR3 is TGTGCCAGCAGTCGCGAAGGGGGCGGCGAAGCTTTCTTT. It specifies CASSREGGGEAFF. This chain connects TRBV6-5 to TRBJ1-1; 7 nucleotides agree with TRBD1. There are 13 residues in the CDR3. Germline V CDR1 and CDR2: MNHEY, SVGAGI. Trimming at V came to 5 bases and at J to 8 bases, leaving 8 bases not matched to a gene.

The rearrangement joins TRBV4-2 to TRBJ2-5, with D maybe TRBD2 (6 bases). Trimming removed 1 base from V and 9 bases from J, with 12 bases in between. The germline V gene has CDR1 LGHNA and CDR2 YNFKEQ. CDR3 size: 13 residues. CDR3 DNA: TGTGCCAGCAGCCAAGTTGGCGGGGCGGCCCAGTACTTC. Translating gives CASSQVGGAAQYF.

The chain employs TRBV11-2 and TRBJ2-3; tentative D call: TRBD2 (5 bases). In germline, CDR1 is SGHAT, CDR2 FQNNGV. CDR3 length equals 17 residues. The V and J ends lost 1 base and 0 bases respectively, with 14 bases between them. The CDR3 loop is CASSLVGGRGSTDTQYF. CDR3 in DNA: TGTGCCAGCAGCTTAGTCGGAGGACGCGGAAGCACAGATACGCAGTATTTT.

The chain links TRBV4-3 to TRBJ1-6; maybe TRBD1 (6 bases). V shed 6 bases and J shed 6 bases, with 15 bases lying between them. The CDR3 runs to 15 residues. Per the germline V gene, CDR1 is LGHNA and CDR2 is YSLEER. The CDR3 sequence: CASRRGRDVNSPLHF. Written as DNA, the CDR3 is TGCGCCAGCAGAAGGGGGAGGGACGTTAATTCACCCCTCCACTTT.

The sample holds a few counts of this clone. This chain links TRBV5-1 with TRBJ2-5, with D tentatively TRBD1 (5 bases). Trimming took off 4 bases at V and 4 bases at J, with 17 bases between the two ends. CDR1 and CDR2 (germline): SGHRS, YFSETQ. The CDR3 totals 15 residues. This chain's CDR3 is CASSHGAQGRETQYF. The CDR3 DNA sequence: TGCGCCAGCAGCCACGGAGCCCAGGGCCGAGAGACCCAGTACTTC.

The V call is TRBV7-3, the J call TRBJ1-1; 8 bases fit TRBD1. CDR1 and CDR2 from the germline V gene are SGHTA and FQGTGA. This CDR3 region has 14 residues. The V and J ends lost 4 bases and 8 bases, in that order; junction bases with no gene match: 9. The CDR3 bases are TGTGCCAGCAGCTCAAACGTATGGACAGGGGAAGCTTTCTTT. This codes for CASSSNVWTGEAFF.

The chain joins TRBV4-3 to TRBJ2-1; 11 bases line up with TRBD2. This CDR3 has 17 residues. The J segment lost 0 bases and the V segment lost 1 base, leaving 2 bases of the junction unmatched. Germline lookup yields CDR1 LGHNA and CDR2 YSLEER. CDR3 DNA: TGCGCCAGCAGCCAAGCGGGACTAGCGGACTCCTACAATGAGCAGTTCTTC. This encodes CASSQAGLADSYNEQFF.